What follows are 18 T cell receptor beta chains derived from one specimen sequenced in a study of cytomegalovirus exposure and HLA in healthy donors. 13 Jbeta primers and 60 Vbeta primers were used for the PCR. Some clones are missing from TCRdb's copy, which holds only in-frame ones; the method was immunoSEQ multiplex PCR. The sample consists of about 40,000 clones, less than 85% of them appearing once. Sequenced: PBMCs. The source is a woman aged 18-35 years in good health and CMV-seropositive.

The chain joins TRBV5-1 to TRBJ2-7; the match to TRBD1 covers 8 bases. CDR1 and CDR2 from the germline V gene are SGHRS and YFSETQ. V lost 4 bases and J lost 1; bases outside the gene matches: 10. The CDR3 covers 16 residues. CDR3 residues: CASSTADRGLSYEQYF. CDR3 bases: TGCGCCAGCAGCACCGCTGACAGGGGCCTTTCCTACGAGCAGTACTTC.

This rearrangement joins TRBV6-5 to TRBJ1-1; D unclear. The CDR3 length is 14 residues. The V gene's germline CDR1 is MNHEY and CDR2 SVGAGI. Between the trimmed V and J ends, which lost 4 bases and 0 bases, there was a span of 9 bases. For the CDR3, the DNA is TGTGCCAGCAGTTCCGCTATCATGAACACTGAAGCTTTCTTT. This gives the protein CASSSAIMNTEAFF.

The rearrangement joins TRBV2 to TRBJ1-1; 9 bases match TRBD1. V was pared by 9 bases and J by 4 bases, with 3 bases of the junction left unmatched. This CDR3 is 12 amino acids long. Germline CDR1 and CDR2: SNHLY and FYNNEI. The CDR3 nucleotides read TGTGCCAGTGGGACAGGGATCACTGAAGCTTTCTTT. This encodes CASGTGITEAFF. The variable domain in full, with the rest retrieved from reference TRBV2 and TRBJ1-1, is EPEVTQTPSHQVTQMGQEVILRCVPISNHLYFYWYRQILGQKVEFLVSFYNNEISEKSEIFDDQFSVERPDGSNFTLKIRSTKLEDSAMYFCASGTGITEAFFGQGTRLTVV.

This chain links TRBV5-8 with TRBJ2-3; D call uncertain. CDR3 length: 11 residues. Germline V lookup: CDR1 SGHTS, CDR2 YDEGEE. Trimming removed 2 bases from V and 6 bases from J, with 4 bases in between. CDR3 DNA: TGTGCCAGCAGCTTCAGGGATACGCAGTATTTT. Protein sequence: CASSFRDTQYF.

The rearrangement joins TRBV29-1 to TRBJ1-5; TRBD1 is a possible D gene (6 bases). Germline CDR1 reads SQVTM; CDR2 reads ANQGSEA. V lost 4 bases and J 2 bases, leaving 12 bases between the germline ends. The CDR3 consists of 14 residues. CDR3 nucleotide sequence: TGCAGCGTTGGCGGGGGCCAAGGCAATCAGCCCCAGCATTTT. Encoded protein: CSVGGGQGNQPQHF.

The J gene is TRBJ2-7, the V gene TRBV9; possible D gene TRBD1, 6 bases. V was clipped by 0 bases and J by 2 bases, with 9 bases between them. The CDR3 sequence is 14 residues long. Germline V gene sequence: CDR1 SGDLS, CDR2 YYNGEE. CDR3 loop: CASSVGGQPYEQYF. In DNA form, the CDR3 reads TGTGCCAGCAGCGTAGGAGGACAGCCCTACGAGCAGTACTTC.

Written as DNA, the CDR3 is TGTGCCAGCAGTCTACGGGGGGGCCTATATGGCGAGCAGTACTTC. This translates into CASSLRGGLYGEQYF. V is TRBV27 and J is TRBJ2-7, with 8 bases aligning to TRBD2. V trimming: 5 bases; J trimming: 6 bases; junction bases outside the gene matches: 12. The CDR3 is 15 residues long. Germline loops: CDR1 MNHEY, CDR2 SMNVEV (reference sequence).

CDR3 in amino acids: CASSLVGHGPGNNEKLFF. DNA of the CDR3: TGTGCCAGCAGCCTGGTGGGACACGGGCCCGGGAACAATGAAAAACTGTTTTTT. This chain uses TRBV5-5 with TRBJ1-4; possibly TRBD1 for D (6 bases). The germline V gene encodes CDR1 SGHKS and CDR2 YYEKEE (reference sequence). The CDR3 covers 18 residues. The V gene lost 4 bases and the J gene lost 5 bases, with 24 bases spanning the gap.

The V call is TRBV6-1, the J call TRBJ2-5; 9 positions match TRBD1. Per the germline V gene, CDR1 is MNHNS and CDR2 is SASEGT. This CDR3 is 16 amino acids long. Trimming cost V 4 bases and J 6 bases; bases outside gene matches: 12. The chain's CDR3 is CASSGVWGQGGKTQYF. Written as DNA, the CDR3 is TGTGCCAGCAGTGGTGTTTGGGGACAGGGTGGAAAGACCCAGTACTTC.

The gene calls are TRBV9 and TRBJ1-6; D unresolved. V shed 2 bases and J shed 0 bases, with 9 bases lying between them. Germline V gives CDR1 SGDLS, CDR2 YYNGEE. This CDR3 has 16 residues. CDR3 nucleotide sequence: TGTGCCAGCAGCGTCGAGCGAAGCTCCTATAATTCACCCCTCCACTTT. Translating it yields CASSVERSSYNSPLHF.

This sequence joins TRBV19 and TRBJ2-5; unclear D gene. This CDR3 contains 12 residues. Trimming removed 8 bases from V and 3 bases from J, with 10 bases in between. The germline V gene encodes CDR1 LNHDA and CDR2 SQIVND (reference sequence). CDR3 coding DNA: TGTGCCAGTTCAGTCTCAAAAGAGACCCAGTACTTC. Its translation is CASSVSKETQYF.

The chain is built from TRBV6-5 and TRBJ2-2, with D possibly matching TRBD2 (6 bases). The CDR3 has 15 amino acids. Germline V gene sequence: CDR1 MNHEY, CDR2 SVGAGI. V was pared by 2 bases and J by 3 bases, with 10 bases between. DNA of the CDR3: TGTGCCAGCAGTTACGGGACTCTGGACACCGGGGAGCTGTTTTTT. Translation gives CASSYGTLDTGELFF.

The genes are TRBV30 and TRBJ1-4, with TRBD1 identical over 7 bases. V was clipped by 5 bases and J by 5 bases; unmatched bases: 5. CDR1 GTSNPN and CDR2 SVGIG come from the germline V gene (reference sequence). The CDR3 is 13 amino acids. The DNA for the CDR3 is TGTGCCTGGGGCCGGGACAGAAATGAAAAACTGTTTTTT. Protein sequence: CAWGRDRNEKLFF.

This chain joins TRBV27 and TRBJ2-3; 8 nucleotides align to TRBD2. The CDR3 length is 16 residues. Looked up from germline, CDR1 is MNHEY and CDR2 is SMNVEV (reference sequence). V lost 3 bases to trimming and J lost 1 base; unmatched junction nucleotides: 6. Written as DNA, the CDR3 is TGTGCCAGCAGTTTCCTGACTAGCGCAGGCACAGATACGCAGTATTTT. Protein product: CASSFLTSAGTDTQYF.

The V and J genes are TRBV7-8 and TRBJ2-7, with 7 bases matching TRBD2. The CDR3 is made up of 15 amino acids. CDR1 is SGHVS, CDR2 FQNEAQ, per germline. The junction had 14 bases not matched to a gene; V was cut back by 7 bases and J by 5 bases. The CDR3 nucleotides are TGTGCCAGCATCGGCCTATCAGGCGGGAGCGACGAGCAGTACTTC. Translation gives CASIGLSGGSDEQYF.

The chain has TRBV7-2 and TRBJ2-3; TRBD2 might be the D (7 bases). Trimming cost V 5 bases and J 2 bases, with 14 bases left between them. Germline V lookup: CDR1 SGHTA, CDR2 FQGNSA. This CDR3 has 15 amino acids. The CDR3 reads CASSLGGPPTDTQYF. The CDR3 nucleotides read TGTGCCAGCAGCCTGGGGGGGCCCCCCACAGATACGCAGTATTTT.

The rearrangement links TRBV18 to TRBJ1-1; unclear D gene. Germline CDR1 KGHSH, CDR2 LQKENI. This CDR3 is 15 amino acids long. Trimming pared 5 bases from V and 1 base from J, leaving 14 bases between. The CDR3 reads CASSSPSGENTEAFF. The DNA of the CDR3 is TGTGCCAGCTCATCCCCTTCCGGGGAGAACACTGAAGCTTTCTTT.

This sequence joins TRBV28 and TRBJ1-1; TRBD1 aligns across 7 bases. Trimming took 8 bases from V and 10 from J; bases not matched to a gene: 10. The CDR3 extends over 12 amino acids. CDR1 and CDR2 (germline): MDHEN, SYDVKM. The CDR3 sequence is CASVYRGGTAFF. In DNA form, the CDR3 reads TGTGCCAGCGTTTACAGGGGAGGAACAGCTTTCTTT.